This T cell receptor beta chain was captured in a study of beta chain features in type 1 diabetes. Study outcomes and limitations: HLA influence on TCRB rearrangement stayed unresolved here. Shortening that was moderate but significant affected the TCRB CDR3s of Type 1 diabetes patients in all four CD4+ subsets. The naive, central memory and Treg TCRB repertoires looked more alike in patients than they did in healthy donors.

The CDR3 totals 16 residues. Looked up from germline, CDR1 is SGHRS and CDR2 is YFSETQ. Trimming pared 2 bases from V and 5 bases from J, leaving 19 bases between. The study reverse transcribed the entire isolated RNA, so it sequenced expressed TCRB transcripts. The repertoire was sequenced with immunoSEQ multiplex PCR; TCRdb's copy has only in-frame clones and lacks some. The sample has tens of thousands of clones, around three fifths seen once. Points on this clone: Its specificity is not known.

The sample comprised Tregs from blood. The chain combines TRBV5-1 with TRBJ2-5, with D possibly matching TRBD2 (6 bases). This TCR was recovered from a young woman with type 1 diabetes. The CDR3, as DNA: TGCGCCAGCAGCTTCCCGCCCCGGGAGAAGGGTGAGACCCAGTACTTC. Protein: CASSFPPREKGETQYF.